This TCR beta chain was identified during a study of cytomegalovirus exposure and HLA in healthy donors. The germline V gene has CDR1 GTSNPN and CDR2 SVGIG (reference sequence). The CDR3 length is 14 residues. The V and J ends lost 3 bases and 4 bases respectively, with 13 bases between them. General observations from the study: The later analysis indicated that the majority of CMV-associated TCR beta chains appeared HLA-restricted. In a later analysis, compared with equally common non-associated chains, HLA-associated beta chains were more expanded.

The study sampled nominally healthy donors, though unrecorded immune exposures were likely. PCR employed 60 Vbeta and 13 Jbeta primers. The protocol was immunoSEQ multiplex PCR, while the TCRdb copy is restricted to in-frame clones and leaves out a portion. The profile shows over 150,000 clones, 75% to 85% of them singletons. This clone has more than one count but fewer than ten. Its antigen is unknown. This rearrangement joins TRBV30 to TRBJ2-1; D perhaps matches TRBD2 (6 bases). The receptor comes from a man aged 25-45 years in good health and CMV-seronegative. Sequencing was carried out using PBMCs. The CDR3 nucleotides read TGTGCCTGGAGCTTAGCGGACTTTTACAATGAGCAGTTCTTC. Its translation is CAWSLADFYNEQFF.